The rows below give T cell receptor beta chains drawn from one sample of a study of blood T cell repertoires in COVID-19. Sequenced by immunoSEQ multiplex PCR; TCRdb stores in-frame clones only, minus some. This sample has about 180,000 clones; approximately 83% occur once, and the top ten carry less than 2%. Sample: peripheral blood. The receptor source for this set is a human donor in a cohort sampled during active COVID-19. The CDR3 runs from the conserved cysteine through the conserved F or W. The D gene is left open where the match is weak. For some rows the clone size is stated as once, few or many, or as a class when expanded; others skip it.

v_call	clone_size	j_call	d_call	cdr3_nt	cdr3_aa
TRBV20-1	NA	TRBJ2-1	TRBD2	TGCAGTGCTAGTCATGGAACTAGCGGGGGGAATGAGCAGTTCTTC	CSASHGTSGGNEQFF
TRBV2	NA	TRBJ1-5	NA	TGTGCCAGCAGGGCGGGACGGATAAATCAGCCCCAGCATTTT	CASRAGRINQPQHF
TRBV7-2	NA	TRBJ2-7	NA	TGTGCCAGCACCGCAGAAGGGGCAGGAACCTACGAGCAGTACTTC	CASTAEGAGTYEQYF
TRBV9	NA	TRBJ2-1	TRBD2	TGTGCCAGCAGCCCTAGCGGGGGGGTGTACAATGAGCAGTTCTTC	CASSPSGGVYNEQFF
TRBV18	NA	TRBJ2-7	NA	TGTGCCAGCTCGGACCGGGGATTGCGCTACGAGCAGTACTTC	CASSDRGLRYEQYF
TRBV6-5	NA	TRBJ2-7	TRBD1	TGTGCCAGCAGTTACTCACACTTGACAGGGAGCTACGAGCAGTACTTC	CASSYSHLTGSYEQYF
TRBV27	NA	TRBJ1-2	TRBD1	TGTTTGGACAGGGGTCTCTATGGCTACACCTTC	CLDRGLYGYTF
TRBV11-2	NA	TRBJ2-7	NA	TGTGCCAGCAGCTTAGCGCGAAGCCTCTACGAGCAGTACTTC	CASSLARSLYEQYF
TRBV9	NA	TRBJ2-4	NA	TGTGCCAGCAGCTCCCCGCCGGGGGGCGAAAACATTCAGTACTTC	CASSSPPGGENIQYF
TRBV5-6	NA	TRBJ2-4	NA	TGTGCCAGCAGCTTGTGGAGGGATGACAAAAACATTCAGTACTTC	CASSLWRDDKNIQYF
TRBV11-2	NA	TRBJ1-5	NA	TGTGCCAGCAGCCCCGGACAGCGCAATCAGCCCCAGCATTTT	CASSPGQRNQPQHF
TRBV28	NA	TRBJ1-2	TRBD1	TGTGCCAGCAGTCCTCCCTTAATGGGACAGGGACATGGCTACACCTTC	CASSPPLMGQGHGYTF
TRBV6-6	NA	TRBJ1-1	NA	TGTGCCAGCAGCCGCCTGGAGAAGAACACTGAAGCTTTCTTT	CASSRLEKNTEAFF
TRBV7-9	NA	TRBJ1-6	NA	TGTGCCAGCAGCTTAGACGGGGGAGGAGGCTCTAATTCACCCCTCCACTTT	CASSLDGGGGSNSPLHF
TRBV7-3	NA	TRBJ2-3	NA	TGTGCCAGCAGCTTAATGTCTAGCGAGGGCACAGATACGCAGTATTTT	CASSLMSSEGTDTQYF
TRBV7-2	NA	TRBJ2-1	NA	TGTGCCAGCAGCTTGAGTGCTAGCTCCTACAATGAGCAGTTCTTC	CASSLSASSYNEQFF
TRBV7-8	NA	TRBJ2-7	NA	TGTGCCAGCAGGGGGGAGGCCGGGGAGCAGTACTTC	CASRGEAGEQYF
TRBV5-6	once	TRBJ2-3	NA	TGTGCCAGCAGCTTGGGAGAGGCAGGGGGCACAGATACGCAGTATTTT	CASSLGEAGGTDTQYF
TRBV11-2	NA	TRBJ2-1	NA	TGTGCCAGCAGCTCCCAGTACAATGAGCAGTTCTTC	CASSSQYNEQFF
TRBV18	few	TRBJ1-5	TRBD1	TGTGCCAGCTCACACAACGGACAGGGGGTAAGTCAGCCCCAGCATTTT	CASSHNGQGVSQPQHF
TRBV6-5	NA	TRBJ2-1	NA	TGTGCCAGCAGTCGCGGACTCCTATCCTACAATGAGCAGTTCTTC	CASSRGLLSYNEQFF
TRBV10-3	NA	TRBJ2-5	TRBD1	TGTGCCATCAGTGACCGGAAGTGGGACAGGCAAATGGAGACCCAGTACTTC	CAISDRKWDRQMETQYF
TRBV6-5	NA	TRBJ1-1	NA	TGTGCCAGCAGCGAGGGCATAAGCACTGAAGCTTTCTTT	CASSEGISTEAFF